The subject of this entry is one TCR beta chain. The antigen is unknown. The entry originates in a study of cytomegalovirus exposure and HLA in healthy donors. Findings and limits, study-wide: Association of 16,951 TCR beta sequences with HLA alleles was found at 0.05 false discovery rate in a later analysis.

The PCR had 60 Vbeta and 13 Jbeta primers. Profiled with immunoSEQ multiplex PCR; TCRdb holds only in-frame clones, not every one. The sample table includes some 60,000 clones. Germline CDR1 MDHEN, CDR2 SYDVKM. V was trimmed by 6 bases and J by 0 bases, leaving 9 bases between them. The CDR3 has 14 amino acids. The sequencing input was PBMCs. The receptor was derived from a male donor in good health and CMV-seronegative. The gene calls are TRBV28 and TRBJ2-1; possibly TRBD2 for D (6 bases). The CDR3 region has the DNA TGTGCCAGCAGGACGGAGGGCTCCTACAATGAGCAGTTCTTC. It translates to CASRTEGSYNEQFF. The complete variable domain, with remaining parts taken from reference TRBV28 and TRBJ2-1, reads DVKVTQSSRYLVKRTGEKVFLECVQDMDHENMFWYRQDPGLGLRLIYFSYDVKMKEKGDIPEGYSVSREKKERFSLILESASTNQTSMYLCASRTEGSYNEQFFGPGTRLTVL.